These 29 T cell receptor beta chains came from one sample sequenced in a study of CD8+ T cells in alopecia areata. The sequencing template was cDNA reverse transcribed from extracted RNA. Sequencing was performed with immunoSEQ multiplex PCR; in TCRdb, only in-frame clones are kept and a portion is missing. The repertoire consists of roughly 260,000 clones, none detected only once. Cutaneous lymph nodes were pooled and cells sorted by CD4, CD8alpha, NKG2D, NKG2ACE and more. Sequencing input: CD4+ T cells sorted from a lymph node. The receptor set was obtained from a C3H/HeJ mouse with alopecia areata. MHC haplotype of the strain: H2-k.

On this clone itself: Germline and genes: mouse. The sequenced fragment ends 4 residues before the CDR3 boundary, so the rest is inferred from the germline J gene. This sample also contains other DNA sequences that code for the same CDR3. The chain links TRBV1 to TRBJ2-5; no clear D. With 0 bases removed from V and 0 bases from J, the gap between germline ends came to 7 bases. From germline, CDR1 is NSQYPW and CDR2 LRSPGD (reference sequence). This CDR3 is 15 amino acids long. The CDR3 DNA, read in part, is TGCACCTGCAGTGCAGATTTGGTTAACCAAGAC. This codes for CTCSADLVNQD. The CDR3 reads in full as CTCSADLVNQDTQYF.

This clone was detected a few times. Gene and germline names: mouse. From the germline J gene comes the end of the CDR3, since the read stops 4 residues before it. This chain links TRBV5 with TRBJ1-1; D is unresolved. Per the germline V gene, CDR1 is LGHNA and CDR2 is YNLKQL (reference sequence). This CDR3 is 14 amino acids long. V was shortened by 0 bases and J by 1 base, with 6 bases between the two germline ends. The CDR3 is CASSQEGRNTEVFF. The CDR3 bases that were read are TGTGCCAGCAGCCAAGAGGGGAGGAACACA.

As concerns this clone: Here the gene names and germline are mouse. The read ends 4 residues early relative to the CDR3; the germline J gene fills the gap. The chain employs TRBV13-1 and TRBJ2-3; TRBD1 matches 8 bases. Germline V gives CDR1 NSHNY, CDR2 SYGAGN. The J segment lost 2 bases and the V segment lost 5 bases, leaving 7 bases of the junction unmatched. This CDR3 has 15 residues. The DNA read from the CDR3 is TGTGCCAGCAGAAGAGACAGGGGATATGCAGAA. This sequence encodes CASRRDRGYAE. Given in full, the CDR3 is CASRRDRGYAETLYF.

Concerning this clone itself: The germline and genes are mouse ones. The missing CDR3 end, 4 residues past where the read stops, is filled in from the germline J gene. The chain recombines TRBV1 with TRBJ2-3, with TRBD1 matching 7 bases. Germline trimming cut 2 bases from V and 1 base from J; bases unmatched to any gene: 6. The CDR3 length is 16 residues. Germline-derived CDR1 and CDR2 are NSQYPW and LRSPGD (reference sequence). The sequenced CDR3 bases are TGCACCTGCAGTGCACAGACAGGGAGAGGTGCAGAA. It encodes CTCSAQTGRGAE. The entire CDR3 sequence reads CTCSAQTGRGAETLYF.

This clone was counted a few times. Genes here carry mouse names. Coverage ceases 4 residues before the CDR3 finishes, and the germline J gene fills in the end. This chain connects TRBV19 to TRBJ1-1; D might be TRBD1 (5 bases). The CDR3 is 13 residues long. Germline V gives CDR1 FNHDT, CDR2 SITEND (reference sequence). The ends were cut back, 4 bases at V and 4 bases at J, with 11 bases in the middle. CDR3 in amino acids: CASSRRGVTEVFF. The sequenced CDR3 bases are TGTGCCAGCAGTCGCCGGGGGGTCACA. Full variable domain (remainder filled in from reference TRBV19 and TRBJ1-1): GGIITQTPKFLIGQEGQKLTLKCQQNFNHDTMYWYRQDSGKGLRLIYYSITENDLQKGDLSEGYDASREKKSSFSLTVTSAQKNEMAVFLCASSRRGVTEVFFGKGTRLTVV.

This clone was counted between two and nine times. The listed genes are named as in mouse. Read sequence stops 4 residues before the CDR3 end, and the germline J gene provides the missing end. Distinct nucleotide sequences in the sample also encode this CDR3. The V and J genes are TRBV13-1 and TRBJ2-5, with TRBD2 matching 10 bases. The CDR3 spans 14 residues. The V gene's germline CDR1 is NSHNY and CDR2 SYGAGN. The CDR3 is CASSDLGGRDTQYF. The DNA read from the CDR3 is TGTGCCAGCAGTGATCTGGGGGGGCGAGAC.

Only a few counts were recorded for this clone. A much larger clonotype is one base distant, so this may be a read error. Mouse gene names apply. The CDR3 is cut off 4 residues early in the read; its end comes from the germline J gene. This chain uses TRBV13-1 with TRBJ2-7; D is perhaps TRBD2 (5 bases). Between the trimmed V and J ends, which lost 2 bases and 0 bases, there was a span of 9 bases. The germline V gene has CDR1 NSHNY and CDR2 SYGAGN. The CDR3 length is 14 residues. The sequenced part of the CDR3 DNA is TGTGCCAGCAGTGACTGGGAGAGCTCCTAT. Amino acids: CASSDWESSY. The entire CDR3 sequence reads CASSDWESSYEQYF.

Comment on this clone: The gene names given are mouse names. The read comes to an end 4 residues before the CDR3 does, leaving the germline J gene to fill in the end. V is TRBV1 and J is TRBJ2-1, with 7 nucleotides matching TRBD2. The CDR3 has 16 residues. Germline lookup yields CDR1 NSQYPW and CDR2 LRSPGD (reference sequence). V shed 0 bases and J 3 bases; nucleotides not matched to a gene: 5. This CDR3 is CTCSADRVGGYAEQFF. Partial CDR3 DNA: TGCACCTGCAGTGCAGATCGGGTGGGGGGCTATGCT.

This clone has just a few counts. Mouse gene names and germline throughout. Read data end 3 residues before the CDR3 end; the end is taken from the germline J gene. This chain uses TRBV19 with TRBJ1-6; TRBD1 matches at 7 bases. TRBJ1-6 is an ORF, and what it does is uncertain. This CDR3 has 14 amino acids. Germline V gene sequence: CDR1 FNHDT, CDR2 SITEND (reference sequence). The V segment lost 5 bases and the J segment 2 bases; nucleotides outside the gene matches: 1. The CDR3: CASSRGAYNSPLYF. The covered CDR3 bases are TGTGCCAGCAGCAGGGGGGCCTATAATTCGCCC.

There are a few counts of this clone. Genes and germline come from the mouse. The sequence runs out 4 residues before the end of the CDR3; the remainder is reconstructed from the germline J gene. The chain recombines TRBV12-1 with TRBJ2-2, with 7 bases fitting TRBD2. V was clipped by 1 base and J by 0 bases; unmatched bases: 4. CDR1 and CDR2 from the germline V gene are SGHSN and HYEKVE. This CDR3 is built from 16 residues. The CDR3 reads CASSLGGFANTGQLYF. The DNA read from the CDR3 is TGTGCCAGCTCTCTTGGGGGGTTTGCAAACACCGGG.

Points on this clone: Gene names and germline refer to mouse. The DNA read from the CDR3 is TGTGCCAGCAGTTCCCGACAGAGCTCCTAT. This codes for CASSSRQSSY. The full CDR3 reads CASSSRQSSYEQYF. This chain links TRBV19 with TRBJ2-7; weak D call: TRBD1 (5 bases). Coverage ceases 4 residues before the CDR3 finishes, and the germline J gene fills in the end. The CDR3 sequence is 14 residues long. The germline V and J ends were trimmed by 4 bases and 0 bases, with 11 bases remaining between them. Germline V CDR1 and CDR2: FNHDT, SITEND (reference sequence). The whole variable domain, remainder taken from reference TRBV19 and TRBJ2-7, is GGIITQTPKFLIGQEGQKLTLKCQQNFNHDTMYWYRQDSGKGLRLIYYSITENDLQKGDLSEGYDASREKKSSFSLTVTSAQKNEMAVFLCASSSRQSSYEQYFGPGTRLTVL.

On this clone itself: Each gene name is a mouse one. The read ends 4 residues before the CDR3 terminus; that terminus is restored from the germline J gene. The rearrangement links TRBV19 to TRBJ2-3; 9 bases agree with TRBD1. The CDR3 totals 15 residues. The V gene's germline CDR1 is FNHDT and CDR2 SITEND (reference sequence). Trimming cost V 6 bases and J 3 bases; bases outside gene matches: 8. This CDR3 reads CASNPDRGRAETLYF. Partial CDR3 DNA: TGTGCCAGCAACCCCGACAGGGGGAGAGCAGAA.

Worth noting for this clone: The genes and germline here are from mouse. The DNA ends 4 residues before the CDR3 does, and the rest of the CDR3 is filled in from the germline J gene. Within the sample, other DNA sequences also encode this same CDR3. This chain links TRBV5 with TRBJ2-7, with 7 bases fitting TRBD2. Germline CDR1 is LGHNA and CDR2 is YNLKQL (reference sequence). Trimming cost V 0 bases and J 0 bases; bases outside gene matches: 2. CDR3 size: 15 residues. The CDR3 protein is CASSQDLGVSYEQYF. The part of the CDR3 DNA that was read is TGTGCCAGCAGCCAAGACCTGGGGGTCTCCTAT.

This clone was recorded a few times. The genes are named according to mouse. Read data end 4 residues before the CDR3 end; the end is taken from the germline J gene. The rearrangement uses TRBV1 and TRBJ1-2; D is undetermined. The CDR3 runs 11 residues. Germline loops: CDR1 NSQYPW, CDR2 LRSPGD (reference sequence). The CDR3 region is CTCSADNDYTF. The CDR3 DNA, read in part, is TGCACCTGCAGTGCCGACAAC.

Turning to this clone: The gene names given are mouse names. The DNA ends 3 residues before the CDR3 does, and the rest of the CDR3 is filled in from the germline J gene. This rearrangement joins TRBV31 to TRBJ1-6; maybe TRBD1 (6 bases). Being an ORF, TRBJ1-6 has a function that is uncertain. Germline V lookup: CDR1 GKSSPN, CDR2 SITVG. The CDR3 covers 13 residues. Deletions cut 0 bases from V and 11 bases from J, with 11 bases between. CDR3 bases read: TGTGCCTGGAGTCTGGGGGGGGCGACGCCC. Translation: CAWSLGGATP. The full CDR3 sequence reads CAWSLGGATPLYF.

This clone was seen a few times. These gene names are mouse names. The CDR3 sequence: CASSTGEDSDYTF. CDR3 DNA, as far as it was read: TGTGCCAGCAGTACTGGGGAGGACTCC. The chain carries TRBV13-1 and TRBJ1-2, with D unclear. The CDR3 goes on 4 residues after the read ends, and that part is filled in from the germline J gene. Germline CDR1 reads NSHNY; CDR2 reads SYGAGN. The CDR3 sequence is 13 residues long. V gave up 4 bases and J gave up 3 bases, with 10 bases separating them.

This clone was picked up a small number of times. Gene names and germline refer to mouse. The CDR3 extends 4 residues past the end of the read, so its final part is completed from the germline J gene. At the DNA level, this CDR3 is encoded by other sequences in the same sample as well. The chain recombines TRBV29 with TRBJ2-5, with 10 bases identical to TRBD1. The V gene's germline CDR1 is MSHET and CDR2 SYDVDS. The CDR3 runs to 14 residues. CDR3 DNA, as far as it was read: TGTGCTAGCAGTCCTGGGACAGGGGAAGAC. Protein sequence: CASSPGTGED. The entire CDR3 protein is CASSPGTGEDTQYF.

There are a few counts of this clone. Gene names and germline match the mouse. Coverage ceases 4 residues before the CDR3 finishes, and the germline J gene fills in the end. The chain recombines TRBV13-2 with TRBJ2-2, with TRBD1 matching over 7 bases. Germline CDR1 reads NNHNN; CDR2 reads SYGAGS (reference sequence). The CDR3 runs to 14 residues. Unmatched junction bases numbered 1, after V lost 0 bases and J lost 5 bases. CDR3 protein: CASGDVTGTGQLYF. The sequenced CDR3 bases are TGTGCCAGCGGTGATGTGACAGGGACCGGG.

This clone has a handful of counts. The genes are named according to mouse. The DNA ends 4 residues before the CDR3 does, and the rest of the CDR3 is filled in from the germline J gene. The V call is TRBV13-2, the J call TRBJ2-3; D is unclear. Germline assignment: CDR1 NNHNN and CDR2 SYGAGS (reference sequence). The V end lost 5 bases, the J end lost 0 bases, and 19 bases lay between the germline ends. The CDR3 runs 17 residues. The CDR3 DNA, read in part, is TGTGCCAGCGGGAGGGTATTAGATGAGGATAGTGCAGAA. Protein product: CASGRVLDEDSAE. The entire CDR3 is CASGRVLDEDSAETLYF.

About this clone itself: The gene symbols are mouse symbols. The read ends 4 residues shy of where the CDR3 ends; the end is completed using the germline J gene. The genes are TRBV31 and TRBJ2-2; 7 bases align to TRBD2. The CDR3 loop spans 15 amino acids. Germline assignment: CDR1 GKSSPN and CDR2 SITVG. V was pared by 0 bases and J by 6 bases, with 7 bases of the junction left unmatched. This chain's CDR3 is CAWSLGSGGPGQLYF. The part of the CDR3 DNA that was read is TGTGCCTGGAGTCTAGGGTCTGGGGGACCCGGG.

Comment on this clone: Mouse gene names apply. The read is 4 residues too short to cover the CDR3 end, so that end is filled in from the germline J gene. The identical CDR3 is also encoded by other nucleotide sequences in the sample. J is TRBJ2-5 and V is TRBV13-1; the D gene is possibly TRBD2 (6 bases). The germline CDR1 and CDR2 sequences are NSHNY and SYGAGN. The V end was cut by 3 bases, the J end by 3 bases, with 8 bases between. CDR3 length: 13 amino acids. The covered CDR3 bases are TGTGCCAGCAGTGGGGGACTACAAGAC. This encodes CASSGGLQD. The CDR3 in its entirety is CASSGGLQDTQYF.

There are a few counts of this clone. Here the gene names and germline are mouse. From the germline J gene comes the end of the CDR3, since the read stops 4 residues before it. The V and J genes are TRBV1 and TRBJ2-1, with 8 bases lining up with TRBD2. CDR1 and CDR2 from the germline V gene are NSQYPW and LRSPGD (reference sequence). The CDR3 contains 17 residues. V dropped 0 bases and J dropped 4; count of bases not matched to a gene: 8. The part of the CDR3 DNA that was read is TGCACCTGCAGTGCAGATCACTGGGGGAGGAGATATGCT. It encodes CTCSADHWGRRYA. The full CDR3 protein is CTCSADHWGRRYAEQFF.

With regard to this clone: Gene labels here are mouse ones. The DNA ends 4 residues before the CDR3 does, and the rest of the CDR3 is filled in from the germline J gene. This chain connects TRBV1 to TRBJ2-1; tentative D call: TRBD1 (6 bases). Germline values: CDR1 NSQYPW, CDR2 LRSPGD (reference sequence). V was pared by 4 bases and J by 3 bases, with 10 bases between. This CDR3 region has 14 residues. The CDR3 bases that were read are TGCACCTGCAGTGGAGGACAGCTCTATGCT. Its translation is CTCSGGQLYA. The full CDR3 protein reads CTCSGGQLYAEQFF.

On this clone: Mouse names are used for the genes. The read falls 4 residues short of the CDR3 end, and the missing part is taken from the germline J gene. This sequence joins TRBV19 and TRBJ2-7; TRBD2 matches 11 bases. Germline V gene sequence: CDR1 FNHDT, CDR2 SITEND (reference sequence). The CDR3 covers 13 residues. Trimming cost V 5 bases and J 3 bases; bases outside gene matches: 1. Partial CDR3 DNA: TGTGCCAGCAGGACTGGGGGGGACTAT. Translating gives CASRTGGDY. The CDR3 in its entirety is CASRTGGDYEQYF.

This clone was seen only a few times. Genes and germline come from the mouse. The read ends 4 residues shy of where the CDR3 ends; the end is completed using the germline J gene. The V call is TRBV19, the J call TRBJ1-1, with 9 bases fitting TRBD1. The CDR3 covers 12 residues. Germline V gives CDR1 FNHDT, CDR2 SITEND (reference sequence). The CDR3 spells CASSGTGREVFF. The part of the CDR3 DNA that was read is TGTGCCAGCAGCGGGACAGGGAGA.

On this clone: The genes are named according to mouse. The read is 4 residues too short to cover the CDR3 end, so that end is filled in from the germline J gene. The genes are TRBV1 and TRBJ2-5, with D unresolved. The CDR3 contains 15 residues. Germline V gene sequence: CDR1 NSQYPW, CDR2 LRSPGD (reference sequence). Trimming removed 2 bases from V and 0 bases from J, with 9 bases in between. The part of the CDR3 DNA that was read is TGCACCTGCAGTGCATCGCCAGATAACCAAGAC. Its translation: CTCSASPDNQD. In full, the CDR3 reads CTCSASPDNQDTQYF.

In regard to this clone: Genes and germline are mouse. The CDR3 extends 3 residues past the end of the read, so its final part is completed from the germline J gene. The sample holds other DNA sequences that translate to the same CDR3. The chain has TRBV13-3 and TRBJ1-6; TRBD1 agrees at 10 bases. TRBJ1-6 is marked as an open reading frame, function uncertain. V lost 0 bases and J lost 4; bases outside the gene matches: 1. The germline gives CDR1 NNHDY, CDR2 SYVADS. CDR3 length: 16 residues. The CDR3 sequence: CASSDVGQGYNSPLYF. Partial CDR3 DNA: TGTGCCAGCAGTGATGTGGGACAGGGGTATAATTCGCCC.

This clone appeared a few times. Germline and genes here are mouse. With the read ending 4 residues before the CDR3 end, the germline J gene is used to fill in that end. This sequence joins TRBV4 and TRBJ2-3; tentatively, D is TRBD1 (6 bases). Trimming left V 3 bases short and J 1 base short, with 11 bases between. Germline V gene data show CDR1 as LGHDT and CDR2 as YNNKQL (reference sequence). The length of the CDR3 is 15 residues. The chain's CDR3 is CASSYRGRGAETLYF. CDR3 bases read: TGTGCCAGCAGCTACAGGGGCCGCGGTGCAGAA. Variable domain in full (rest from reference TRBV4 and TRBJ2-3): ETAVFQTPNYHVTQVGNEVSFNCKQTLGHDTMYWYKQDSKKLLKIMFSYNNKQLIVNETVPRRFSPQSSDKAHLNLRIKSVEPEDSAVYLCASSYRGRGAETLYFGSGTRLTVL.

This clone was seen at least ten times. The genes are named according to mouse. The read ends 4 residues before the CDR3 terminus; that terminus is restored from the germline J gene. The chain is built from TRBV13-3 and TRBJ2-1, with 10 positions matching TRBD2. Looked up from germline, CDR1 is NNHDY and CDR2 is SYVADS. The CDR3 spans 13 residues. CDR3 bases read: TGTGCCAGCAGTTTGACTGGGGGGGCT. This translates into CASSLTGGA. The full CDR3 is CASSLTGGAEQFF.